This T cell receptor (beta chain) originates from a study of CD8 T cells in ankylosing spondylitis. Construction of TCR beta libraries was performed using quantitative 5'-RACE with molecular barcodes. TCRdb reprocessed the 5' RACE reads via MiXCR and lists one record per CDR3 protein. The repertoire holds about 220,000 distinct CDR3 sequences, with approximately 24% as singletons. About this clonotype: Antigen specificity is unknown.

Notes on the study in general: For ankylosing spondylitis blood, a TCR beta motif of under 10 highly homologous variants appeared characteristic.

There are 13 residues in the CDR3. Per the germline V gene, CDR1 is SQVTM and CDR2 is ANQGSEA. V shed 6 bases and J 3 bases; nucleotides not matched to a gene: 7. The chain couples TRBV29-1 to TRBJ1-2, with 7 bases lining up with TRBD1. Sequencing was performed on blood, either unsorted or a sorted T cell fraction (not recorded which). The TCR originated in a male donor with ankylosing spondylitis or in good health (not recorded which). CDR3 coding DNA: TGCAGCGTCGCGGACAGGAGGGACTATGGCTACACCTTC. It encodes CSVADRRDYGYTF.